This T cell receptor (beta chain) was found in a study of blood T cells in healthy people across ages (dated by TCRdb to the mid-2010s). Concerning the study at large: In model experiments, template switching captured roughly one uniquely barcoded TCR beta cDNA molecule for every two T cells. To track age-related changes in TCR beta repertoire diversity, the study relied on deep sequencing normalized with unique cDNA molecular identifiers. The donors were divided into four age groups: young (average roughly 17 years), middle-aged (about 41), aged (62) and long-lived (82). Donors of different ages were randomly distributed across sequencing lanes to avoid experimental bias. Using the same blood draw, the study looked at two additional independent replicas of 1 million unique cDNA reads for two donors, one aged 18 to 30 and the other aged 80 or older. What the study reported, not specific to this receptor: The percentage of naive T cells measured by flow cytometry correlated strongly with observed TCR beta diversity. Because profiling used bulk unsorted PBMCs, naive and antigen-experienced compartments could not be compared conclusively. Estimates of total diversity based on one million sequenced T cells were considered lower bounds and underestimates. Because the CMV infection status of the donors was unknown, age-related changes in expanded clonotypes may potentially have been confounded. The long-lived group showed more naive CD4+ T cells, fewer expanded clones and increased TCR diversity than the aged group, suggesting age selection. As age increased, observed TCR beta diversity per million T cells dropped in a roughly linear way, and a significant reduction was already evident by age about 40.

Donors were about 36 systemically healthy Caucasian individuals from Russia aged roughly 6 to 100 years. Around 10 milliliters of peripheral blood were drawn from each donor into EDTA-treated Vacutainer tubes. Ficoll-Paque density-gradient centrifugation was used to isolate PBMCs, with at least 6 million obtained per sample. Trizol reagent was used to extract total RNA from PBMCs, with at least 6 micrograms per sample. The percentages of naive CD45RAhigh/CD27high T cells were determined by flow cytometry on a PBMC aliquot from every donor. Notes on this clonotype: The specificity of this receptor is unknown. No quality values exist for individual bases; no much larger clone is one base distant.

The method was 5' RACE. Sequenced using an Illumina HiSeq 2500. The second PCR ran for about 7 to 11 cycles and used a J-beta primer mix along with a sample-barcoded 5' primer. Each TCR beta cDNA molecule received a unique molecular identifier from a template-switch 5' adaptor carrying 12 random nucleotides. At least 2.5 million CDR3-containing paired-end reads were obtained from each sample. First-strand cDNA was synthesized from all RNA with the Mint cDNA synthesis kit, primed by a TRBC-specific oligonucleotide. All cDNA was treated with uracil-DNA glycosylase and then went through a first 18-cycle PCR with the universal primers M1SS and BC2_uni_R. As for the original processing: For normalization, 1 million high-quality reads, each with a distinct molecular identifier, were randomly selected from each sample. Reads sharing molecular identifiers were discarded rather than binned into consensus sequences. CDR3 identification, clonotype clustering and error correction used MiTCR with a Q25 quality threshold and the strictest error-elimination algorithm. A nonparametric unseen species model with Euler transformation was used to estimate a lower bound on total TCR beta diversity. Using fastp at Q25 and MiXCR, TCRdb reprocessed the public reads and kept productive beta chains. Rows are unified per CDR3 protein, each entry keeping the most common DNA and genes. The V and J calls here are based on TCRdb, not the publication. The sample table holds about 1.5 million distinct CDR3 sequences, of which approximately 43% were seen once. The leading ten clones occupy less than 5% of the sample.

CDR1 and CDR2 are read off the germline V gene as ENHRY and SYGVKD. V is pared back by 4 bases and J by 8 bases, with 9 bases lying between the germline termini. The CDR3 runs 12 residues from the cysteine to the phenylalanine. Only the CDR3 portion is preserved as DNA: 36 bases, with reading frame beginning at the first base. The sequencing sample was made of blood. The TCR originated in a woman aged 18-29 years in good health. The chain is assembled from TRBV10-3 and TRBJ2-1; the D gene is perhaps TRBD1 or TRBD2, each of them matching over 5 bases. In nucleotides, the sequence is TGTGCCATCAGTGGGGACCCCGATGAGCAGTTCTTC. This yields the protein CAISGDPDEQFF.